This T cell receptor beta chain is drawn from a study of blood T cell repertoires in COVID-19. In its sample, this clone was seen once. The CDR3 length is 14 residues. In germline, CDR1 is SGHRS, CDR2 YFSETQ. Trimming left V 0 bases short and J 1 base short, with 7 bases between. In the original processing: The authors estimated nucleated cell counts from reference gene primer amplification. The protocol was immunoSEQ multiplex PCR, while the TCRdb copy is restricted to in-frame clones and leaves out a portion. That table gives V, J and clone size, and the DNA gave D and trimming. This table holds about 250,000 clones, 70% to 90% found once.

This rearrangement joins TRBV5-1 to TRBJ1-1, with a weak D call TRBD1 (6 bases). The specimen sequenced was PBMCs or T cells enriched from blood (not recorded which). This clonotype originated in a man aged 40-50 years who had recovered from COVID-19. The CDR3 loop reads CASSLAGENTEAFF. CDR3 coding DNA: TGCGCCAGCAGCTTGGCAGGGGAGAACACTGAAGCTTTCTTT. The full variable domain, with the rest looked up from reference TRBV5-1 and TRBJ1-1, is KAGVTQTPRYLIKTRGQQVTLSCSPISGHRSVSWYQQTPGQGLQFLFEYFSETQRNKGNFPGRFSGRQFSNSRSEMNVSTLELGDSALYLCASSLAGENTEAFFGQGTRLTVV.